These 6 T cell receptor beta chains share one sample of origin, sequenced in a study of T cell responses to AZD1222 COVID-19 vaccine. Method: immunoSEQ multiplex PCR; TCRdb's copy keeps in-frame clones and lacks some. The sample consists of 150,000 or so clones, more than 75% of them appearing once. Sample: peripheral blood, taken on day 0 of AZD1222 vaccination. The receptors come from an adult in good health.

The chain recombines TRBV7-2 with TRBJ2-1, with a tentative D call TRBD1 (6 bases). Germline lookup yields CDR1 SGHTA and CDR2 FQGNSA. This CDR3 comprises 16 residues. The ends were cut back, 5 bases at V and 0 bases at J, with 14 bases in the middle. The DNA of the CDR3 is TGTGCCAGCAGCCCTGGGGGCTCTAGCTCCTACAATGAGCAGTTCTTC. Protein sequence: CASSPGGSSSYNEQFF.

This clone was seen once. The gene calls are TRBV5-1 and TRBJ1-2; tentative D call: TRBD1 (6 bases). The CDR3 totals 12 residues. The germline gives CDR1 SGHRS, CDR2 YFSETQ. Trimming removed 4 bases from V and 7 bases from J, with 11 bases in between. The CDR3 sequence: CASSPLRGGYTF. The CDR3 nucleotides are TGCGCCAGCAGCCCGCTCAGGGGTGGCTACACCTTC.

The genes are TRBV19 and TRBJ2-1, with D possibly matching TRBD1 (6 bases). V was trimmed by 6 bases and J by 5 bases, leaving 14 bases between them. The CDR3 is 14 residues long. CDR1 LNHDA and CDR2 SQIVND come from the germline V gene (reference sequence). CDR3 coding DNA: TGTGCCAGTAGCAACAGGGTAGGCAACAATGAGCAGTTCTTC. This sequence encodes CASSNRVGNNEQFF.

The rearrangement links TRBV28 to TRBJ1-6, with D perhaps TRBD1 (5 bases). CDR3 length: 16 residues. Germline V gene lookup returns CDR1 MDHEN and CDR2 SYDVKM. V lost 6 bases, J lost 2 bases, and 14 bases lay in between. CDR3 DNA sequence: TGTGCCAGCAGCCCGCCCGTGGACACCTATAATTCACCCCTCCACTTT. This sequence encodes CASSPPVDTYNSPLHF.

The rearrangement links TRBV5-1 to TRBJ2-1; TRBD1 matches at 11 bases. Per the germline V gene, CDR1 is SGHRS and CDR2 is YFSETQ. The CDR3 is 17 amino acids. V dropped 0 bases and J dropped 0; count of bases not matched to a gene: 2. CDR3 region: CASSLGDRGSSYNEQFF. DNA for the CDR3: TGCGCCAGCAGCTTGGGGGACAGGGGGAGCTCCTACAATGAGCAGTTCTTC.

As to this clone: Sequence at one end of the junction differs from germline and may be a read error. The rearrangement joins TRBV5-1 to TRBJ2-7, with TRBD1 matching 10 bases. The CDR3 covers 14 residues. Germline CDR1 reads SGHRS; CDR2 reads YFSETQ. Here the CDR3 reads CASSPQTGGYKQYF. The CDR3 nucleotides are TGCGCCAGCAGCCCGCAGACAGGGGGCTACAAGCAGTACTTC.